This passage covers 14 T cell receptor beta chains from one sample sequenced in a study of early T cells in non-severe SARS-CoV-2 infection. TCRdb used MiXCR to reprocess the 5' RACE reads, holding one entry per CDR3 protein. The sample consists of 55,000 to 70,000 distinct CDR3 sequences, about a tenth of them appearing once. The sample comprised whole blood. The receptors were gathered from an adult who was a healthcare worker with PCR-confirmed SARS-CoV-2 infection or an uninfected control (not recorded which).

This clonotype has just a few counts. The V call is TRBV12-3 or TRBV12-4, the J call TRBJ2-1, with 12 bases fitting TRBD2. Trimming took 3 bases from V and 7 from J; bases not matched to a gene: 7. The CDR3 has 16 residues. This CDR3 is CASSFRGTSGSNEQFF. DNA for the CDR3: TGTGCCAGCAGTTTCCGGGGGACTAGCGGGTCAAATGAGCAGTTCTTC.

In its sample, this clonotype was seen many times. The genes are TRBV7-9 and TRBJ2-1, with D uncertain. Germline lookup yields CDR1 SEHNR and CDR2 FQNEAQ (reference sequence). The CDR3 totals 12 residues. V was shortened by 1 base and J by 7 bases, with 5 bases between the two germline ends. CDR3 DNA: TGTGCCAGCAGCTTAGTAGTGAATGAGCAGTTCTTC. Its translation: CASSLVVNEQFF.

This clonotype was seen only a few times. The CDR3 here is CASSLVRDTQYF. CDR3 coding DNA: TGTGCCAGCAGCTTAGTACGGGATACGCAGTATTTT. The chain combines TRBV11-2 with TRBJ2-3; D is unresolved. Germline lookup yields CDR1 SGHAT and CDR2 FQNNGV. Trimming shortened V by 1 base and J by 6 bases, and 5 bases separated the two germline ends. This CDR3 spans 12 amino acids.

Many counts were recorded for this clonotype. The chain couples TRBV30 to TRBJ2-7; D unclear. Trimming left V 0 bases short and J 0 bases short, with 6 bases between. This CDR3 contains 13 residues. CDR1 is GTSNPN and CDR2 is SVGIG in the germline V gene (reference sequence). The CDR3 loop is CAWSVLNSYEQYF. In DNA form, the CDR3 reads TGTGCCTGGAGTGTATTAAACTCCTACGAGCAGTACTTC.

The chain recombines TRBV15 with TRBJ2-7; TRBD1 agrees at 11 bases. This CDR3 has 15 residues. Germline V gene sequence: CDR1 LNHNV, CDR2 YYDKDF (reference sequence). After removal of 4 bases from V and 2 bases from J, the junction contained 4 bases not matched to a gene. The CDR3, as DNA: TGTGCCACCAGCAACCCGGGACAGGGGGCCTACGAGCAGTACTTC. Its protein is CATSNPGQGAYEQYF.

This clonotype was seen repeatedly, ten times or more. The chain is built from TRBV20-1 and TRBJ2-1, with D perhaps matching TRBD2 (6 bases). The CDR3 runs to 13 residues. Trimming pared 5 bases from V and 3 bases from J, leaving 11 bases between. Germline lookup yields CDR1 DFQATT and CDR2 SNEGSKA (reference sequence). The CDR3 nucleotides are TGCAGTGCTCCGGGACTCCGCTACAATGAGCAGTTCTTC. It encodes CSAPGLRYNEQFF.

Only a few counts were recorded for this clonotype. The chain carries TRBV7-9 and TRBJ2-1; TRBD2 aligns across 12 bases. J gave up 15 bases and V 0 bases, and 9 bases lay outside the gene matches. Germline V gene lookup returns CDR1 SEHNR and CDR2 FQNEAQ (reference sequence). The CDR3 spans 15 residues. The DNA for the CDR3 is TGTGCCAGCAGCTTAGCCAGGGGACTAGCGGGCGTCCCGTTCTTC. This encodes CASSLARGLAGVPFF.

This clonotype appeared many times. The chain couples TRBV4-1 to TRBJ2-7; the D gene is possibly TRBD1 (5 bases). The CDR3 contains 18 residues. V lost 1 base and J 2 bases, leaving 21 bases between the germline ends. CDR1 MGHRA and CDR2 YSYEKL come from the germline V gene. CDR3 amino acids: CASSQVIGRQGRTYEQYF. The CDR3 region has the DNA TGCGCCAGCAGCCAAGTAATCGGAAGGCAGGGAAGGACCTACGAGCAGTACTTC.

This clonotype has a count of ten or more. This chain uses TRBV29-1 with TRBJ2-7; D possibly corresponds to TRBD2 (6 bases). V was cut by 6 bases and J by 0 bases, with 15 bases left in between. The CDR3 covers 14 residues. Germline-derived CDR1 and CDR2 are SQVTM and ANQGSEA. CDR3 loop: CSVPGLSDSYEQYF. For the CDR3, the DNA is TGCAGCGTCCCGGGACTTTCCGACTCCTACGAGCAGTACTTC.

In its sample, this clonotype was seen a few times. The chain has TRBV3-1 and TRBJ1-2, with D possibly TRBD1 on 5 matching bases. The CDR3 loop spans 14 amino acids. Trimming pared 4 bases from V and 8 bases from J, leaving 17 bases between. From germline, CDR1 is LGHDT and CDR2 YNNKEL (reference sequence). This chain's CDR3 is CASSLGTPTGGYTF. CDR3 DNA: TGTGCCAGCAGCCTGGGGACGCCAACGGGAGGCTACACCTTC.

CDR3 loop: CASSFGTASYEQYF. CDR3 bases: TGTGCCAGCAGTTTCGGGACAGCGTCCTACGAGCAGTACTTC. The genes are TRBV28 and TRBJ2-7, with TRBD1 identical over 7 bases. This CDR3 has 14 residues. Germline CDR1 reads MDHEN; CDR2 reads SYDVKM. The V segment lost 3 bases and the J segment 1 base; nucleotides outside the gene matches: 3. Supplemented by reference TRBV28 and TRBJ2-7, the full variable domain reads DVKVTQSSRYLVKRTGEKVFLECVQDMDHENMFWYRQDPGLGLRLIYFSYDVKMKEKGDIPEGYSVSREKKERFSLILESASTNQTSMYLCASSFGTASYEQYFGPGTRLTVT.

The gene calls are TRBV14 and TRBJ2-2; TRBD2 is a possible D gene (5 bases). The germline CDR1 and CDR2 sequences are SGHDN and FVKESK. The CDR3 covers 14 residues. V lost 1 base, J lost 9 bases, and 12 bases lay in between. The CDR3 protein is CASSQVATKRELFF. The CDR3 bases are TGTGCCAGCAGCCAAGTAGCGACCAAACGGGAGCTGTTTTTT. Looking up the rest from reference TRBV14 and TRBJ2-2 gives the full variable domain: EAGVTQFPSHSVIEKGQTVTLRCDPISGHDNLYWYRRVMGKEIKFLLHFVKESKQDESGMPNNRFLAERTGGTYSTLKVQPAELEDSGVYFCASSQVATKRELFFGEGSRLTVL.

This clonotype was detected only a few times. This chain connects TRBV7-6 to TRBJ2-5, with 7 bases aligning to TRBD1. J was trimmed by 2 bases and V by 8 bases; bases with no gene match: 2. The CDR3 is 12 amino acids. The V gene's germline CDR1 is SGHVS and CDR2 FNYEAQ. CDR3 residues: CASSRGQETQYF. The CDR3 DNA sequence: TGTGCCAGCTCCAGGGGGCAAGAGACCCAGTACTTC.

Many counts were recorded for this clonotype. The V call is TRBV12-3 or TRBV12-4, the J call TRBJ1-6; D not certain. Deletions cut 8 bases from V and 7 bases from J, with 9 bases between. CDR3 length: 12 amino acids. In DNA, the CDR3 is TGTGCCAGCGCAGGAGAGAATTCACCCCTCCACTTT. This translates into CASAGENSPLHF.